The 14 T cell receptor beta chains below come from one sample, sequenced in a study of blood T cells in healthy people across ages. A second roughly 6 to 11 cycle PCR used barcoded and J-beta primers. TCRdb re-analysed the 5' RACE reads in MiXCR, keeping a single row per CDR3 protein. The repertoire holds roughly 800,000 distinct CDR3 sequences, with 25% as singletons. This same sample was also part of a study on T cells of mothers and their children.

The sequencing sample was made of blood. The source is a boy aged 10-17 years in good health.

This clonotype appeared a few times. The V gene is TRBV27, the J gene TRBJ2-7, with D perhaps TRBD1 or TRBD2 (7 bases each). The CDR3 contains 14 residues. Germline V gives CDR1 MNHEY, CDR2 SMNVEV (reference sequence). Trimming removed 6 bases from V and 3 bases from J, with 15 bases in between. The CDR3 protein is CASRGGTALYEQYF. The CDR3 nucleotides are TGTGCCAGCAGGGGGGGGACAGCCCTCTACGAGCAGTACTTC.

This clonotype was detected a few times. This rearrangement joins TRBV20-1 to TRBJ1-2; 11 positions agree with TRBD1. Germline V gene lookup returns CDR1 DFQATT and CDR2 SNEGSKA (reference sequence). V lost 0 bases, J lost 8 bases, and 11 bases stayed unmatched. The CDR3 runs 16 residues. DNA for the CDR3: TGCAGTGCTAGAGATCTCTCAACCGGGACAGGGGGAGGCTACACCTTC. It encodes CSARDLSTGTGGGYTF.

A few counts support this clonotype. The chain employs TRBV29-1 and TRBJ2-3, with 8 bases lining up with TRBD1. V shed 6 bases and J 6 bases; nucleotides not matched to a gene: 8. The CDR3 totals 13 residues. Germline V gene lookup returns CDR1 SQVTM and CDR2 ANQGSEA. The CDR3, as DNA: TGCAGCGTGAAGGACAGGGAGAAGGATACGCAGTATTTT. As protein: CSVKDREKDTQYF.

This clonotype was seen a handful of times. J is TRBJ1-2 and V is TRBV21-1. TRBV21-1 is termed a pseudogene. This CDR3 contains 20 residues. This chain's CDR3 is CASSQGLICQPTIANYGYTF. In DNA, the CDR3 is TGTGCCAGCAGCCAAGGATTGATATGCCAGCCAACTATAGCCAACTATGGCTACACCTTC.

This clonotype was seen a handful of times. The chain uses TRBV6-5 and TRBJ2-5, with D tentatively TRBD1 or TRBD2 (6 bases each). The J call may not be correct, given that the DNA end is closer to TRBJ2-7. CDR3 size: 15 residues. Germline lookup yields CDR1 MNHEY and CDR2 SVGAGI. Here the CDR3 reads CASRGEGGSSYEQYF. The CDR3 coding sequence is TGTGCCAGCCGGGGTGAGGGGGGCAGCTCCTACGAGCAGTACTTC.

This clonotype was seen more than once but under ten times. This chain connects TRBV7-2 to TRBJ2-5; possibly TRBD1 or TRBD2 for D (5 bases each). The J call may not be correct, given that the DNA end is closer to TRBJ2-7. Germline assignment: CDR1 SGHTA and CDR2 FQGNSA. There are 15 residues in the CDR3. The CDR3 loop is CASSLGPGISYEQYF. CDR3 nucleotide sequence: TGTGCCAGCAGCCTGGGGCCGGGGATCTCCTACGAGCAGTACTTC.

This clonotype occurred a few times. The DNA for the CDR3 is TGCAGTGCTCGAATGACAGGGGAAATGAACACTGAAGCTTTCTTT. Its translation is CSARMTGEMNTEAFF. This sequence joins TRBV20-1 and TRBJ1-1; 8 bases are a match to TRBD1. The CDR3 runs to 15 residues. Germline CDR1 and CDR2: DFQATT and SNEGSKA (reference sequence). V shed 5 bases, J shed 0 bases, and the junction held 8 bases outside the gene matches.

The V gene is TRBV20-1, the J gene TRBJ2-1, with 10 nucleotides matching TRBD2. The CDR3 consists of 15 residues. In germline, CDR1 is DFQATT, CDR2 SNEGSKA (reference sequence). The junction had 13 bases not matched to a gene; V was cut back by 6 bases and J by 8 bases. Written as DNA, the CDR3 is TGCAGTGCCAGGCAGACTAGCGGGCCGAAGGATGAGCAGTTCTTC. It translates to CSARQTSGPKDEQFF.

V gene TRBV28 combines with J gene TRBJ2-3; D might be TRBD2 (6 bases). In germline, CDR1 is MDHEN, CDR2 SYDVKM. V lost 4 bases and J 6 bases, leaving 20 bases between the germline ends. CDR3 length: 16 amino acids. The CDR3 spells CASSSILSGLRDTQYF. CDR3 DNA sequence: TGTGCCAGCAGTTCCATCCTTAGCGGTCTAAGGGATACGCAGTATTTT.

This clonotype occurred a few times. The CDR3 spells CASSLDLGTSGHNEQFF. The CDR3 nucleotides are TGTGCCAGCAGTTTAGACCTCGGGACTAGCGGACACAATGAGCAGTTCTTC. The V call is TRBV12-3 or TRBV12-4, the J call TRBJ2-1; the match to TRBD2 covers 11 bases. The J segment lost 5 bases and the V segment lost 1 base, leaving 7 bases of the junction unmatched. This CDR3 is built from 17 residues.

CDR3 residues: CASRPKDRTYNEQFF. As DNA, the CDR3 is TGTGCCAGCAGACCAAAGGACAGAACCTACAATGAGCAGTTCTTC. The V and J genes are TRBV7-2 and TRBJ2-1; D possibly corresponds to TRBD1 (6 bases). CDR1 and CDR2 (germline): SGHTA, FQGNSA. V lost 6 bases and J 2 bases, leaving 14 bases between the germline ends. CDR3 length equals 15 residues.

The chain uses TRBV6-2 or TRBV6-3 and TRBJ2-5, with TRBD2 identical over 12 bases. TRBJ2-1 explains the end of the DNA better; the J call may be wrong. This CDR3 has 16 residues. The germline V gene encodes CDR1 MNHEY and CDR2 SVGEGT. CDR3 coding DNA: TGTGCCAGCAGTTACTCGACTAGCGGGGGTGGGAATGAGCAGTTCTTC. This gives the protein CASSYSTSGGGNEQFF.

This sequence joins TRBV28 and TRBJ1-2; 7 positions match TRBD1. CDR3 length: 15 amino acids. Germline values: CDR1 MDHEN, CDR2 SYDVKM. Losses at the gene ends were 5 bases for V and 0 bases for J; bases not matched to a gene: 6. CDR3 sequence (DNA): TGTGCCAGCAGTCTCGGGACAGACACTAACTATGGCTACACCTTC. Translation: CASSLGTDTNYGYTF.

This clonotype came up a few times. The rearrangement uses TRBV11-2 and TRBJ2-1; TRBD2 matches at 10 bases. Germline V gene data show CDR1 as SGHAT and CDR2 as FQNNGV. The J segment lost 7 bases and the V segment lost 1 base, leaving 7 bases of the junction unmatched. The CDR3 sequence is 16 residues long. The CDR3 region is CASSLAVAGGLNEQFF. The CDR3 region has the DNA TGTGCCAGCAGCTTAGCAGTAGCGGGGGGCCTGAATGAGCAGTTCTTC.